The 13 T cell receptor beta chains below come from one sample, sequenced in a study of blood T cell repertoires in COVID-19. This table comes from immunoSEQ multiplex PCR, and its TCRdb copy is limited to in-frame clones, with some not included. The sample yields about 250,000 clones, around 90% seen once. The sequenced sample consisted of PBMCs or T cells enriched from blood (not recorded which). The origin of the receptors is a woman between 50 and 59 years old who had recovered from COVID-19.

This sequence joins TRBV3-1 (or the pseudogene TRBV3-2) and TRBJ1-5; D is uncertain. V was clipped by 1 base and J by 3 bases, with 7 bases between them. There are 14 residues in the CDR3. Germline loops: CDR1 LGHDT, CDR2 YNNKEL (reference sequence). CDR3: CASSQAGYNQPQHF. Here the CDR3 DNA reads TGTGCCAGCAGCCAAGCAGGATACAATCAGCCCCAGCATTTT.

This clone was recorded a few times. The rearrangement joins TRBV7-9 to TRBJ2-3; 8 positions agree with TRBD2. V shed 2 bases, J shed 6 bases, and the junction held 7 bases outside the gene matches. In germline, CDR1 is SEHNR, CDR2 FQNEAQ (reference sequence). This CDR3 has 15 amino acids. As DNA, the CDR3 is TGTGCCAGCAGCTTATTAGAACGGGAGGGGGATACGCAGTATTTT. This encodes CASSLLEREGDTQYF.

CDR3 loop: CASSSSGRYTGELFF. The CDR3 DNA sequence: TGTGCCAGCAGCTCTAGCGGGAGGTATACCGGGGAGCTGTTTTTT. This chain joins TRBV5-6 and TRBJ2-2; the match to TRBD2 covers 11 bases. After removal of 3 bases from V and 5 bases from J, the junction contained 3 bases not matched to a gene. The CDR3 is 15 residues long. The germline CDR1 and CDR2 sequences are SGHDT and YYEEEE.

This clone was counted only a few times. The chain uses TRBV29-1 and TRBJ1-2; 11 bases match TRBD1. V gave up 1 base and J gave up 3 bases; unmatched junction bases: 7. Germline lookup yields CDR1 SQVTM and CDR2 ANQGSEA. The CDR3 consists of 16 residues. The CDR3, as DNA: TGCAGCGTTGAAGGGAGTGAGGGACAGGGGGACTATGGCTACACCTTC. Encoded protein: CSVEGSEGQGDYGYTF.

V is TRBV5-1 and J is TRBJ2-1; D not certain. There are 15 residues in the CDR3. Germline CDR1 SGHRS, CDR2 YFSETQ. Trimming removed 2 bases from V and 2 bases from J, with 11 bases in between. CDR3 coding DNA: TGCGCCAGCAGCTTAAACCTAGGCACCTACAATGAGCAGTTCTTC. Translation gives CASSLNLGTYNEQFF.

The chain couples TRBV9 to TRBJ2-3, with 7 bases matching TRBD1. The CDR3 has 16 amino acids. V was pared by 3 bases and J by 2 bases, with 9 bases of the junction left unmatched. Germline V gives CDR1 SGDLS, CDR2 YYNGEE. The CDR3 nucleotides are TGTGCCAGCAGCGCCACAGGGGCTTCCGTCACAGATACGCAGTATTTT. This codes for CASSATGASVTDTQYF.

This clone was observed a single time. The V gene is TRBV5-4, the J gene TRBJ2-1; TRBD2 agrees at 9 bases. With 3 bases clipped from V and 7 bases from J, the junction kept 11 bases outside the gene matches. This CDR3 has 16 amino acids. From germline, CDR1 is SGHNT and CDR2 YYREEE (reference sequence). The CDR3 DNA reads as TGTGCCAGCAGCTCGCGGGCTAGCGGGACCCTAAATGAGCAGTTCTTC. Translated, it gives CASSSRASGTLNEQFF.

This chain connects TRBV19 to TRBJ1-5; 7 nucleotides line up with TRBD1. Germline lookup yields CDR1 LNHDA and CDR2 SQIVND (reference sequence). J gave up 2 bases and V 4 bases, and 5 bases lay outside the gene matches. There are 15 residues in the CDR3. CDR3 amino acids: CASSTNRGGNQPQHF. DNA for the CDR3: TGTGCCAGTAGTACCAACAGGGGTGGCAATCAGCCCCAGCATTTT.

The V gene is TRBV3-1 (or the pseudogene TRBV3-2), the J gene TRBJ2-5, with TRBD1 as a possible D gene (6 bases). V was shortened by 1 base and J by 5 bases, with 14 bases between the two germline ends. The germline V gene encodes CDR1 LGHDT and CDR2 YNNKEL (reference sequence). This CDR3 is built from 15 residues. The CDR3 spells CASSQGGRGLETQYF. In DNA form, the CDR3 reads TGTGCCAGCAGCCAAGGTGGCAGGGGATTGGAGACCCAGTACTTC.

CDR3 nucleotides: TGTGCCAGCAGCTTATGGACAGGGGGGACTGAAAAACTGTTTTTT. This codes for CASSLWTGGTEKLFF. The chain is built from TRBV7-9 and TRBJ1-4, with 10 bases lining up with TRBD1. CDR1 and CDR2 from the germline V gene are SEHNR and FQNEAQ (reference sequence). With V trimmed by 2 bases and J by 7 bases, 4 bases remained unmatched. The CDR3 contains 15 residues.

This rearrangement joins TRBV5-4 to TRBJ2-7; TRBD1 aligns across 8 bases. Looked up from germline, CDR1 is SGHNT and CDR2 is YYREEE (reference sequence). V was pared by 4 bases and J by 5 bases, with 8 bases of the junction left unmatched. This CDR3 comprises 14 residues. The CDR3: CASSPRTGPHEQYF. CDR3 nucleotides: TGTGCCAGCAGCCCTAGGACAGGGCCCCACGAGCAGTACTTC.

The chain is built from TRBV7-2 and TRBJ1-1; a possible D gene is TRBD1 (6 bases). Trimming removed 1 base from V and 10 bases from J, with 13 bases in between. CDR1 and CDR2 (germline): SGHTA, FQGNSA. The CDR3 is 13 residues long. In DNA form, the CDR3 reads TGTGCCAGCAGCTTAGGCAGGGGCTTTGTAGCTTTCTTT. Amino acid sequence: CASSLGRGFVAFF. The full variable domain, in which reference TRBV7-2 and TRBJ1-1 provide the parts outside the CDR3, is GAGVSQSPSNKVTEKGKDVELRCDPISGHTALYWYRQSLGQGLEFLIYFQGNSAPDKSGLPSDRFSAERTGGSVSTLTIQRTQQEDSAVYLCASSLGRGFVAFFGQGTRLTVV.

This clone occurred once. V gene TRBV7-9 combines with J gene TRBJ1-2; 7 nucleotides line up with TRBD1. The germline gives CDR1 SEHNR, CDR2 FQNEAQ (reference sequence). The V and J ends lost 4 bases and 2 bases, in that order; junction bases with no gene match: 7. The CDR3 runs 15 residues. The CDR3 nucleotides are TGTGCCAGCAGCTCGACAGGGAAAACGAACTATGGCTACACCTTC. Amino acids: CASSSTGKTNYGYTF.